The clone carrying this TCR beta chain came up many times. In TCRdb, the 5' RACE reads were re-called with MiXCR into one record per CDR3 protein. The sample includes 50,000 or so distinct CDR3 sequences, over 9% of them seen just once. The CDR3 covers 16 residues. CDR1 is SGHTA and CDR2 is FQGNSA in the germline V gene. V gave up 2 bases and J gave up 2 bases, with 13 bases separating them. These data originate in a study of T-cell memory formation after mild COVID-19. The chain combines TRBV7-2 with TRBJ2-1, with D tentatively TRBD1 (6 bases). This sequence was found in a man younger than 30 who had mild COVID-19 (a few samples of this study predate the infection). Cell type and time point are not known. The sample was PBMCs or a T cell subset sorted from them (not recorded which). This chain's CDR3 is CASSLLLGGPYNEQFF. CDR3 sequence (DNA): TGTGCCAGCAGCTTATTGCTAGGGGGTCCCTACAATGAGCAGTTCTTC.